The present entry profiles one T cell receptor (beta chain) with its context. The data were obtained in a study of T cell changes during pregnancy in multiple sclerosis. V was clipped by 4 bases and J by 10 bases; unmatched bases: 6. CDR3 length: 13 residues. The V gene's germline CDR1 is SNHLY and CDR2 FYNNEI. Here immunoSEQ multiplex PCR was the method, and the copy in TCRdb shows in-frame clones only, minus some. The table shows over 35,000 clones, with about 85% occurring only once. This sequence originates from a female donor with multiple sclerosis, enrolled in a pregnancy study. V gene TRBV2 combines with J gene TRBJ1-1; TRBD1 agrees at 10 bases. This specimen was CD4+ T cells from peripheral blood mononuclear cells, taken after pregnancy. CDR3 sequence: CASSGTGGLGAFF. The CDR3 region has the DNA TGTGCCAGCAGTGGGACAGGGGGACTGGGAGCTTTCTTT.